The sequence of this T cell receptor beta chain was determined in a study of siplizumab effects on memory and regulatory T cells. The data were produced by immunoSEQ multiplex PCR, yet TCRdb's version contains in-frame clones alone and is incomplete. Altogether over 10,000 clones are present, 40% being singletons, with the ten largest covering 10%. Looked up from germline, CDR1 is LNHDA and CDR2 is SQIVND (reference sequence). V was pared by 1 base and J by 7 bases, with 14 bases between. The CDR3 runs 15 residues. Comments on this clone: Antigen unknown.

A roughly six-day coculture at 37°C was performed with the mixed lymphocyte reaction cells. Prior to a 1:1 mixing, responder PBMCs were labelled with CFSE and stimulator PBMCs with Violet Dye. The study's findings and limits: Naive T cells seemed more diverse than memory cells and seemed major alloresponse contributors.

Sequencing was done on a sample of CFSE-low (dividing) CD8+ T cells sorted from an allogeneic mixed lymphocyte reaction. This receptor was taken from a human donor in good health; the cells came from an allogeneic mixed lymphocyte reaction. The chain joins TRBV19 to TRBJ2-1; D may be TRBD2 (6 bases). This CDR3 reads CASSIVIGTGNEQFF. The CDR3, as DNA: TGTGCCAGTAGTATAGTCATCGGGACTGGAAATGAGCAGTTCTTC.